Here is one T cell receptor (beta chain) with its context. The antigen remains undetermined. The same CDR3 arises from other DNA sequences in this sample as well. As to time point: week 11, during vaccination. What each vaccine dose contained was 300 ug of mutant IDH1 20-mer peptide, accompanied by topical imiquimod. Donors' newly diagnosed IDH1-mutant WHO grade 3 or 4 astrocytomas lacked nuclear ATRX. The record originates from a study of a mutant IDH1 vaccine in newly diagnosed glioma. Overall study: The start of vaccination came 4-6 weeks after radiotherapy alone, or with temozolomide cycles. Males made up about 60% and females about 38% of treated patients, whose mean age was about 40 years. Radiotherapy, temozolomide, or both had been given previously, and both were given to most.

The repertoire was sequenced with immunoSEQ multiplex PCR; TCRdb's copy has only in-frame clones and lacks some. In the table there are 20,000 to 25,000 clones, about 70% of which are singletons. V lost 2 bases to trimming and J lost 4 bases, with 3 bases between them. The CDR3 covers 12 residues. From germline, CDR1 is MNHEY and CDR2 SVGAGI. The TCR comes from a man in his late teens or twenties with glioma. Some clones in this sample may be carry-over from other donors' samples. The rearrangement uses TRBV6-5 and TRBJ2-1, with D uncertain. Sequences were derived from peripheral blood mononuclear cells (PBMCs), sampled from a glioma patient whose treatment included an IDH1 peptide vaccine. Here the CDR3 reads CASSYGYNEQFF. In nucleotides, the CDR3 is TGTGCCAGCAGTTACGGTTACAATGAGCAGTTCTTC.